This T cell receptor (beta chain) derives from a study of sequential checkpoint blockade in melanoma. Study as a whole: First-line arms were nivolumab then ipilimumab, or the reverse, randomized 1:1. Maintenance nivolumab came after either treatment sequence.

Details on this clone: The junction departs from the called germline gene at one end, perhaps through a read error.

The treatment is: randomized to nivolumab then ipilimumab (arm A) or the reverse (arm B). PBMC sorting kept live CD3+CD8+ cells without CD19 or CD56. Germline CDR1 reads SSHAT; CDR2 reads FNYEAQ (reference sequence). The CDR3 has 17 amino acids. Generated by immunoSEQ multiplex PCR, the TCRdb table keeps only in-frame clones and is missing some. Of 30,000 or so clones in the sample, around nine tenths were seen once. This TCR came from a human donor with melanoma. The material was CD8+ T cells sorted from blood (inferred from file names), obtained from a patient given nivolumab and ipilimumab in sequence. This chain links TRBV7-7 with TRBJ2-1, with 14 nucleotides matching TRBD2. DNA for the CDR3: TGTGCTAGCAGCCCGGGACTAGCGGGAGTCTCCTACAATGAGCAGTTCTTC. It yields the protein CASSPGLAGVSYNEQFF.